These 3 T cell receptor beta chains originate from one sample sequenced in a study of OX40 agonist ivuxolimab in advanced cancers. TCRdb keeps only in-frame clones here, not all; method: immunoSEQ multiplex PCR. The table lists about 86,000 clones, about 89% of them singletons. Sequences were derived from CD4+ or CD8+ T cells sorted from blood, sampled in a trial of the OX40 agonist ivuxolimab. Source of these receptors: an adult with an advanced solid tumor such as melanoma, head and neck, liver or kidney cancer.

The rearrangement joins TRBV19 to TRBJ1-4; D is ambiguous. CDR1 LNHDA and CDR2 SQIVND come from the germline V gene (reference sequence). V gave up 6 bases and J gave up 7 bases, with 6 bases separating them. This CDR3 contains 11 residues. CDR3 region: CASRQFEKLFF. In DNA form, the CDR3 reads TGTGCCAGTAGACAGTTTGAAAAACTGTTTTTT. The full variable domain, completed using reference TRBV19 and TRBJ1-4, is DGGITQSPKYLFRKEGQNVTLSCEQNLNHDAMYWYRQDPGQGLRLIYYSQIVNDFQKGDIAEGYSVSREKKESFPLTVTSAQKNPTAFYLCASRQFEKLFFGSGTQLSVL.

The chain combines TRBV6-5 with TRBJ2-7; D gene uncertain. Germline-derived CDR1 and CDR2 are MNHEY and SVGAGI. This CDR3 spans 13 amino acids. V was pared by 2 bases and J by 2 bases, with 7 bases between. CDR3 in amino acids: CASSYGNTYEQYF. Written as DNA, the CDR3 is TGTGCCAGCAGTTACGGCAACACCTACGAGCAGTACTTC.

The chain is built from TRBV6-6 and TRBJ1-1, with D possibly TRBD1 on 6 matching bases. Trimming stripped 10 bases from V and 1 base from J, with 16 bases between. This CDR3 has 14 residues. Germline loops: CDR1 MNHNY, CDR2 SVGAGI (reference sequence). Here the CDR3 DNA reads TGTGCCACCTTTTACTTACAGGGGAACACTGAAGCTTTCTTT. It codes for CATFYLQGNTEAFF.